This T cell receptor (beta chain) was sequenced during a study of tumor and adjacent non-tumor tissue in lung cancer. About the study: There were approximately twelve adenocarcinoma, a couple of squamous cell carcinoma and 1 small cell lung cancer cases. Some 4.2 million productive TCRbeta reads were obtained per sample on average.

Three rounds of nested PCR, following a modified ARM-PCR protocol, produced the TCRbeta library. TCRdb used MiXCR to reprocess the multiplex PCR reads, holding one entry per CDR3 protein. The table shows roughly 200,000 distinct CDR3 sequences, with 71% occurring only once. Study-level points and caveats: Shorter survival was associated with higher TCR diversity in tumors. In normal lung, the top 100 clones were significantly more dominant than in tumor.

No cell sorting was done before RNA was extracted from the tissue. This clonotype was recorded a few times. The antigen remains undetermined. This may arise from a read error, as a much more abundant clone is one base away. The germline V gene encodes CDR1 SGHNT and CDR2 YENEEA. The CDR3 contains 12 residues. The sequence was collected from a man in his sixties with non-small cell lung cancer. V gene TRBV11-3 combines with J gene TRBJ2-5; D not certain. The sample consisted of lung tumor tissue. The CDR3 sequence is CACSRTQETQYF. DNA for the CDR3: TGTGCCTGCAGCCGGACCCAAGAGACCCAGTACTTC.